This T cell receptor (beta chain) was retrieved from a study of beta chain features in type 1 diabetes. Turning to this clone: Its antigen remains unidentified.

Study results and limitations: Patients' naive, central memory and regulatory TCRB repertoires appeared more alike than those of healthy donors. Moderate yet significant TCRB CDR3 shortening was seen in Type 1 diabetes patients in all four CD4+ subsets.

What was sequenced were expressed TCRB transcripts, since all of the isolated RNA had been reverse transcribed. The data were produced by immunoSEQ multiplex PCR, yet TCRdb's version contains in-frame clones alone and is incomplete. This sample has about 660,000 clones; roughly 13% occur once, and the top ten carry 0.03% to 0.04%. CDR1 and CDR2 from the germline V gene are GTSNPN and SVGIG (reference sequence). V lost 0 bases and J 0 bases, leaving 15 bases between the germline ends. The CDR3 loop spans 17 amino acids. The specimen was naive CD4+ T cells from blood. V gene TRBV30 combines with J gene TRBJ2-4; D is undetermined. This receptor was identified in a man aged 18 to 30 with type 1 diabetes. The CDR3 DNA reads as TGTGCCTGGAGTGTACTCCGGAGTACTGTAGCCAAAAACATTCAGTACTTC. Its protein product is CAWSVLRSTVAKNIQYF. Filled out from reference TRBV30 and TRBJ2-4, the complete variable domain reads SQTIHQWPATLVQPVGSPLSLECTVEGTSNPNLYWYRQAAGRGLQLLFYSVGIGQISSEVPQNLSASRPQDRQFILSSKKLLLSDSGFYLCAWSVLRSTVAKNIQYFGAGTRLSVL.